This TCR beta chain was identified in a study of a mutant IDH1 vaccine in newly diagnosed glioma. As regards this clone: Its antigen is unknown.

Clones were read by immunoSEQ multiplex PCR, and TCRdb kept only the in-frame ones, dropping some. Of 40,000 to 65,000 clones in the sample, about 77% were seen once. As to time point: week 5, during vaccination. Topical imiquimod was applied with each vaccine dose, which held 300 ug of mutant IDH1 20-mer peptide. The CDR3 is 15 residues long. With 5 bases clipped from V and 10 bases from J, the junction kept 13 bases outside the gene matches. Germline V lookup: CDR1 SGHVS, CDR2 FQNEAQ. This sequence was found in a middle-aged woman with glioma. This specimen was PBMCs, taken from a glioma patient whose treatment included an IDH1 peptide vaccine. The V and J genes are TRBV7-8 and TRBJ2-1; 8 bases line up with TRBD2. CDR3 region: CASSPISGVHGEQFF. The CDR3, as DNA: TGTGCCAGCAGCCCCATTAGCGGGGTTCACGGGGAGCAGTTCTTC.